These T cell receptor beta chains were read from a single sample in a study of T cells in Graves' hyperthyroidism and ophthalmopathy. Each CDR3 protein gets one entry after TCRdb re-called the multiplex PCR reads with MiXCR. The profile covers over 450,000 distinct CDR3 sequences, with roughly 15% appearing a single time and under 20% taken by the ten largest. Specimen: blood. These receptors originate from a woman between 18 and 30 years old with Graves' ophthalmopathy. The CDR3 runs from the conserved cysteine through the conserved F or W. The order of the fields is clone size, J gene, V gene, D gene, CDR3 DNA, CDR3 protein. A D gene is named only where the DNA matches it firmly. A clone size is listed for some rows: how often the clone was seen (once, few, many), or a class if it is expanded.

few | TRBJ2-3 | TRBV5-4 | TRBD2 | TGTGCCAGCAGCTCAAGCGGGAGCTCAGATACGCAGTATTTT | CASSSSGSSDTQYF
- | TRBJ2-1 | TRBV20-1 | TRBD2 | TGCAGTGCTAGAAGCCTAGCGGGAGGGCCCATGAATGAGCAGTTCTTC | CSARSLAGGPMNEQFF
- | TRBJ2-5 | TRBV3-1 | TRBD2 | TGTGCCAGCAGACCCTCGGCCGCGGGGGGGCCTGGGACCCAGTACTTC | CASRPSAAGGPGTQYF
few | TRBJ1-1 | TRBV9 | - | TGTGCCAGCAGCGTAGATAGCAGTCTGAACACTGAAGCTTTCTTT | CASSVDSSLNTEAFF
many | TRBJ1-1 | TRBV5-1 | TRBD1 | TGCGCCAGCAGCACGCCGACAGGGACTGAAGCTTTCTTT | CASSTPTGTEAFF
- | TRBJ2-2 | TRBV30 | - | TGTGCCTGGGGAGGGGCGGGGAAAGCGAACACCGGGGAGCTGTTTTTT | CAWGGAGKANTGELFF
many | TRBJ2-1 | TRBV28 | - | TGTGCCAGCAGTTTAGGACATTTTGGGGATGAGCAGTTCTTC | CASSLGHFGDEQFF
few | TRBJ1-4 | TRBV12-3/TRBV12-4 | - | TGTGCCAGCAGTTTAGCGCCTCGGATTGAAAAACTGTTTTTT | CASSLAPRIEKLFF
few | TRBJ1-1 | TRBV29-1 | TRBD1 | TGCAGCGTTGAAGAGACAGGGAATAAAGCTTTCTTT | CSVEETGNKAFF
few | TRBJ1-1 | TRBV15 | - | TGTGCCACCAGCAGAGAGACGGCGAACACTGAAGCTTTCTTT | CATSRETANTEAFF
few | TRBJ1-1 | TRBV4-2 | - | TGTGCCAGCAGCCAACCTGGGCTAGGGGCTGAAGCTTTCTTT | CASSQPGLGAEAFF
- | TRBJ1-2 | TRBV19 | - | TGTGCCAGTAGGTATTCGGGATCCTCTAACTATGGCTACACCTTC | CASRYSGSSNYGYTF
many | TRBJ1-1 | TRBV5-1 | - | TGCGCCAGCAGCTTCGGGGGGTCGAAAACTGAAGCTTTCTTT | CASSFGGSKTEAFF
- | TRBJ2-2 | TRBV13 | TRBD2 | TGTGCCAGCAGCTTAGTTAGCGGGAGGGCCTGGAAGACCGGGGAGCTGTTTTTT | CASSLVSGRAWKTGELFF
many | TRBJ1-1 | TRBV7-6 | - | TGTGCCAGCCACCCCGCGCCTGGGACCACTGAAGCTTTCTTT | CASHPAPGTTEAFF
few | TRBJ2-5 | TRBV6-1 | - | TGTGCCAGCAGTGCTAAAGAGACCCAGTACTTC | CASSAKETQYF
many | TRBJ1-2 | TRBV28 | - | TGTGCCAGCAGTGGACAGACCTATGGCTACACCTTC | CASSGQTYGYTF
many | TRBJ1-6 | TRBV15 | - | TGTGCCACCAGCGTCACCAGGGATGGGGGTTCACCCCTCCACTTT | CATSVTRDGGSPLHF
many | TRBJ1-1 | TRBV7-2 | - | TGTGCCAGCAGTTACAGTATAACTGAAGCTTTCTTT | CASSYSITEAFF
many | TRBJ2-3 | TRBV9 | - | TGTGCCAGCAGCGTAGGGGCAGGAGGCGATACGCAGTATTTT | CASSVGAGGDTQYF
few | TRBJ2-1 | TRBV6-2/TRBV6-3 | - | TGTGCCAGCAGACCCCGTGGGTCCCTCAATGAGCAGTTCTTC | CASRPRGSLNEQFF
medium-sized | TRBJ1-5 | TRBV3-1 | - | TGTGCCAGCAGCCAACGGGACCGCTACCTTTATAGCAATCAGCCCCAGCATTTT | CASSQRDRYLYSNQPQHF
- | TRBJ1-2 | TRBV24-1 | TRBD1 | TGTGCCACCAGTGGAACGGGACAGGGTGATGGCTACACCTTC | CATSGTGQGDGYTF
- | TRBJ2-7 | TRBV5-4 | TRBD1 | TGTGCCAGCAGTTTGGACAGGGACCACGCCTACGAGCAGTACTTC | CASSLDRDHAYEQYF
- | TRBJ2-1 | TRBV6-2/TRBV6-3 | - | TGTGCCAGCAGTTACATGAACCGTGGGGGCAATGAGCAGTTCTTC | CASSYMNRGGNEQFF
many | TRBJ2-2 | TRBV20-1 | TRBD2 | TGCAGTGCTAGAGAAGTAGCGGGAGAAGTCGGGGAGCTGTTTTTT | CSAREVAGEVGELFF
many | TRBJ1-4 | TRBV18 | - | TGTGCCAGCTCACCAGGGCCGTCTAATGAAAAACTGTTTTTT | CASSPGPSNEKLFF
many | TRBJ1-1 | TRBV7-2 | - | TGTGCCAGCAGCCCCAGCGGGGTCACTGAAGCTTTCTTT | CASSPSGVTEAFF
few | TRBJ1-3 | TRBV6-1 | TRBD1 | TGTGCCAGCAGTAACTACAGGGGTCCTGGAAACACCATATATTTT | CASSNYRGPGNTIYF
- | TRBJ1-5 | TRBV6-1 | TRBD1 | TGTGCCAGCAGCCGGGACCGGGACAGGGTCGTGCAGCCCCAGCATTTT | CASSRDRDRVVQPQHF
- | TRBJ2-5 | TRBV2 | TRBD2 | TGTGCCAGCAGTGATCAGCGGGGAGTGGGAGAGACCCAGTACTTC | CASSDQRGVGETQYF
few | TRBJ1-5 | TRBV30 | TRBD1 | TGTGCCTTTAACCCGCGGGACAGGGGCAATCAGCCCCAGCATTTT | CAFNPRDRGNQPQHF
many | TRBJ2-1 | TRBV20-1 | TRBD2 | TGCAGTGCTAGCACTCGGGCGGGGGTAGACAATGAGCAGTTCTTC | CSASTRAGVDNEQFF
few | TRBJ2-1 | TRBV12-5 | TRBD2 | TGTGCTAGTGGTCCCCCGGATGGAGCGGGGAACAATGAGCAGTTCTTC | CASGPPDGAGNNEQFF
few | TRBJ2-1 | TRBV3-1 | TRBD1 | TGTGCCAGCAGCCACCCCCCCGACAGGGACCTCTACAATGAGCAGTTCTTC | CASSHPPDRDLYNEQFF
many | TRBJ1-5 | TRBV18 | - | TGTGCCAGCTCACCAGGACAGCTCAATCAGCCCCAGCATTTT | CASSPGQLNQPQHF
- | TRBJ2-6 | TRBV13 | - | TGTGCCAGCAGCTTGGGGGGGCTCTCTGGGGCCAACGTCCTGACTTTC | CASSLGGLSGANVLTF
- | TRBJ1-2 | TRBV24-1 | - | TGTGCCAACGACAAGGATGGGGGCTACACCTTC | CANDKDGGYTF
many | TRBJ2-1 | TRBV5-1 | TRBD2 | TGCGCCAGCAGCTTGGATAGCGGGAGCCACCGGGGTGAGCAGTTCTTC | CASSLDSGSHRGEQFF
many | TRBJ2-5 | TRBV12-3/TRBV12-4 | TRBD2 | TGTGCCAGCGGGATCCTGGGGGGGGACCTTCCATGGACCCAGTACTTC | CASGILGGDLPWTQYF
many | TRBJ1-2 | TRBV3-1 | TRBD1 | TGTGCCAGCAGCACGGGACAGGGGTTCTATGGCTACACCTTC | CASSTGQGFYGYTF
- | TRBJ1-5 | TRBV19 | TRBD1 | TGTGCCAGCACCATACACGCCAGACAGGGTGGCCAGCCCCAGCATTTT | CASTIHARQGGQPQHF
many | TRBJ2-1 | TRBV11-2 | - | TGTGCCAGCAGCCAACCGGGACATAAAGCCATTGAGCAGTTCTTC | CASSQPGHKAIEQFF
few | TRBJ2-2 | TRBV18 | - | TGTGCCAGCTCACCATCCAGGGGTTACACCGGGGAGCTGTTTTTT | CASSPSRGYTGELFF
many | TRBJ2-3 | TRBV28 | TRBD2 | TGTGCCAGCATGGTCGGGAGGGCCGGCACAGATACGCAGTATTTT | CASMVGRAGTDTQYF
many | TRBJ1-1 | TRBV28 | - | TGTGCCAGCAGTTTAAGCAGTTGGGAAGCTTTCTTT | CASSLSSWEAFF
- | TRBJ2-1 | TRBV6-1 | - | TGTGCCAGCAGCCCTCCACCGTCCTCCTACAATGAGCAGTTCTTC | CASSPPPSSYNEQFF